Below are 9 T cell receptor beta chains sequenced from a single sample in a study of T cells in localized non-small cell lung cancer (dated by TCRdb to the early 2020s). The library was prepared using the immunoSEQ multiplex PCR assay. TCRdb took over this immuneACCESS table, retaining in-frame rearrangements with V and J assigned. Such tables are incomplete; in checked studies, under half of the missing clones stem from an unresolved V gene, and the remainder is unexplained. Here the sample has 30,000 to 35,000 clones; less than 95% occur a single time. Approximately 12% of the sample comes from the top ten. The material sequenced was peripheral blood mononuclear cells, taken before any cancer treatment. The receptor source for this set is a female donor of 60 years or more with stage II lung adenocarcinoma.

The rearrangement uses TRBV21-1 and TRBJ1-5. TRBV21-1 is given as a pseudogene. The CDR3 sequence is 14 residues long. The CDR3 spells CAREIDADNQPQHF. The CDR3 DNA follows: TGTGCCAGAGAAATCGACGCCGATAATCAGCCCCAGCATTTT.

The chain employs TRBV21-1 and TRBJ2-7; TRBD1 was called by the table and not checked on the DNA. TRBV21-1 is termed a pseudogene. There are 16 residues in the CDR3. The CDR3 DNA follows: TGTGCCAGGTGGTCGATTGGGGCAGGAAAGGCCTACGAGCAGTACTTC. Translated: CARWSIGAGKAYEQYF.

This rearrangement joins TRBV9 to TRBJ2-2; TRBD1 might be the D (6 bases). V gave up 4 bases and J gave up 4 bases, with 11 bases separating them. The CDR3 runs to 14 residues. From germline, CDR1 is SGDLS and CDR2 YYNGEE. The CDR3 protein is CASSFGQITGELFF. The CDR3 region has the DNA TGTGCCAGCAGCTTTGGACAGATCACCGGGGAGCTGTTTTTT.

The chain employs TRBV18 and TRBJ1-4, with 7 bases matching TRBD1. Trimming took 9 bases from V and 3 from J; bases not matched to a gene: 4. Germline V gives CDR1 KGHSH, CDR2 LQKENI. The CDR3 runs 13 residues. CDR3 coding DNA: TGTGCCAGTCAGGGGACAGCTAATGAAAAACTGTTTTTT. Translated: CASQGTANEKLFF.

This CDR3 reads CASSGRGGGPSYEQYF. In nucleotides, the CDR3 is TGTGCCAGCAGTGGCCGGGGGGGCGGACCCTCCTACGAGCAGTACTTC. The V and J genes are TRBV6-1 and TRBJ2-7; 8 bases align to TRBD2. The CDR3 contains 16 residues. V was pared by 4 bases and J by 0 bases, with 8 bases of the junction left unmatched. Per germline, CDR1 MNHNS and CDR2 SASEGT.

The rearrangement links TRBV5-1 to TRBJ2-1; 7 bases fit TRBD2. Germline-derived CDR1 and CDR2 are SGHRS and YFSETQ. This CDR3 region has 16 residues. V was clipped by 0 bases and J by 5 bases; unmatched bases: 8. CDR3 nucleotides: TGCGCCAGCAGCTTGGACGGGCTAGCGGCCGACAATGAGCAGTTCTTC. Translation: CASSLDGLAADNEQFF.

CDR3 DNA: TGTGCCAGTAGTCCACAGACAGCCTTGCTAGGCTATGGCTACACCTTC. Amino acid sequence: CASSPQTALLGYGYTF. J is TRBJ1-2 and V is TRBV19, with D perhaps matching TRBD1 (5 bases). In germline, CDR1 is LNHDA, CDR2 SQIVND (reference sequence). The CDR3 has 16 residues. Between the trimmed V and J ends, which lost 5 bases and 4 bases, there was a span of 20 bases. The entire variable domain, with the rest obtained from reference TRBV19 and TRBJ1-2, is as follows: DGGITQSPKYLFRKEGQNVTLSCEQNLNHDAMYWYRQDPGQGLRLIYYSQIVNDFQKGDIAEGYSVSREKKESFPLTVTSAQKNPTAFYLCASSPQTALLGYGYTFGSGTRLTVV.

This clone has only one observation. The chain uses TRBV5-4 and TRBJ2-3; TRBD1 agrees at 8 bases. V shed 4 bases and J 2 bases; nucleotides not matched to a gene: 6. In germline, CDR1 is SGHNT, CDR2 YYREEE (reference sequence). The CDR3 runs to 15 residues. The CDR3 spells CASSRTGRDTDTQYF. Written as DNA, the CDR3 is TGTGCCAGCAGCAGGACAGGGCGAGACACAGATACGCAGTATTTT.

This clone has more than one count but fewer than ten. The genes are TRBV6-5 and TRBJ1-6, with 7 bases that match TRBD1. Per germline, CDR1 MNHEY and CDR2 SVGAGI. This CDR3 comprises 15 residues. V lost 6 bases to trimming and J lost 6 bases; unmatched junction nucleotides: 8. CDR3 region: CASSTGVLSNSPLHF. The CDR3 DNA follows: TGTGCCAGCAGCACAGGGGTTTTGAGTAATTCACCCCTCCACTTT.